A selection of T cell receptor beta chains follows, all from one sample in a study of T cell responses to AZD1222 COVID-19 vaccine. Sequencing was performed with immunoSEQ multiplex PCR; in TCRdb, only in-frame clones are kept and a portion is missing. The sample has 60,000 to 75,000 clones; 89% are singletons. The specimen comprised peripheral blood, sampled 28 days after the second AZD1222 dose. These receptors originate from an adult who received the AZD1222 COVID-19 vaccine. CDR3s include the opening cysteine and the closing phenylalanine or tryptophan. The order of the fields is clone size, J gene, D gene, V gene, CDR3 DNA, CDR3 protein. D genes are given only for firm matches. Where a row states a size, it is once, few, many or the class of an expanded clone; other rows omit it.

NA,TRBJ1-3,TRBD1,TRBV3-1/TRBV3-2,TGTGCCAGCAGCCGACAGGGGGCTGGAAACACCATATATTTT,CASSRQGAGNTIYF
NA,TRBJ1-2,TRBD1,TRBV18,TGTGCCAGCTCACCACGAAAGGGACAGGGTACGGGAGGCTACACCTTC,CASSPRKGQGTGGYTF
NA,TRBJ1-2,NA,TRBV3-1/TRBV3-2,TGTGCCAGCAGCCAAGATAATGTGGTACATGGCTACACCTTC,CASSQDNVVHGYTF
NA,TRBJ1-2,NA,TRBV6-5,TGTGCCAGCAGTATAGAACAGGGTTACTATGGCTACACCTTC,CASSIEQGYYGYTF
NA,TRBJ2-3,NA,TRBV7-9,TGTGCCAGCAGCCTGGACTACACAGATACGCAGTATTTT,CASSLDYTDTQYF
NA,TRBJ2-2,NA,TRBV5-1,TGCGCCAGCAGCCAGCCCTCGACAGGAAGGCACACCGGGGAGCTGTTTTTT,CASSQPSTGRHTGELFF
NA,TRBJ1-1,TRBD1,TRBV2,TGTGCCAGCAGCCCGGGACAGGGGGCAGGGGCTTTCTTT,CASSPGQGAGAFF
once,TRBJ2-2,NA,TRBV7-9,TGTGCCAGCAGTTCCTCAGGGGCCCGCACCGGGGAGCTGTTTTTT,CASSSSGARTGELFF
NA,TRBJ1-6,NA,TRBV5-1,TGCGCCATCAGGGCGACAGAAAATAATTCACCCCTCCACTTT,CAIRATENNSPLHF
NA,TRBJ1-1,TRBD1,TRBV4-2,TGTGCCAGCAGCCCGCAGGGACAGGGGGAAACTGAAGCTTTCTTT,CASSPQGQGETEAFF
NA,TRBJ1-4,NA,TRBV2,TGTGCCAGCAGTGTACGGCAGAGGGATGAAAAACTGTTTTTT,CASSVRQRDEKLFF
NA,TRBJ2-2,NA,TRBV7-3,TGTGCCAGCAGCCCGGCATGGGGGGCCGGCACCGGGGAGCTGTTTTTT,CASSPAWGAGTGELFF
NA,TRBJ2-3,NA,TRBV20-1,TGCAGTGCCATCAGCACAGATACGCAGTATTTT,CSAISTDTQYF
NA,TRBJ2-7,NA,TRBV4-1,TGCGCCAGCAGCCAAGCCCCCGCCTACGAGCAGTACTTC,CASSQAPAYEQYF
NA,TRBJ1-5,NA,TRBV18,TGTGCCAGCTCATCCGGGGTGTATCAGCCCCAGCATTTT,CASSSGVYQPQHF
NA,TRBJ2-3,TRBD2,TRBV6-1,TGTGCCAGCAGTGGGGATCTAGCGGGGCCCACAGATACGCAGTATTTT,CASSGDLAGPTDTQYF
NA,TRBJ1-2,NA,TRBV30,TGTGCCTGGAGTGTACTGGGGGCCGGTGGCTACACCTTC,CAWSVLGAGGYTF
NA,TRBJ2-3,NA,TRBV28,TGTGCCTCCCAGCAGGGAGATACGCAGTATTTT,CASQQGDTQYF
NA,TRBJ2-1,NA,TRBV6-5,TGTGCCAGCAGCCCGGGACTCCCGGGGGTTAATGAGCAGTTCTTC,CASSPGLPGVNEQFF
once,TRBJ2-2,NA,TRBV25-1,TGTGCCAGCAGTGGACAGGGTAGGAGGGGCACCGGGGAGCTGTTTTTT,CASSGQGRRGTGELFF
NA,TRBJ1-1,TRBD1,TRBV4-1,TGCGCCAGCAGCCAAGATCCCCGGGACAGAGTTCTGACTGAAGCTTTCTTT,CASSQDPRDRVLTEAFF
NA,TRBJ2-7,NA,TRBV7-2,TGTGCCAGCAGTTCCAGGGGCGTGTCCTACGAGCAGTACTTC,CASSSRGVSYEQYF
once,TRBJ2-7,TRBD1,TRBV27,TGTGCCAGCAGCCTTTACTCCGGGACAGGGCTTAACGAGCAGTACTTC,CASSLYSGTGLNEQYF
NA,TRBJ2-7,TRBD2,TRBV11-3,TGTGCCAGCAGCTCGGGGGGGGACTATAATCACGAGCAGTACTTC,CASSSGGDYNHEQYF
NA,TRBJ1-2,NA,TRBV19,TGTGCCAGTAGCCGGGACTCGAACTATGGCTACACCTTC,CASSRDSNYGYTF
NA,TRBJ2-1,NA,TRBV28,TGTGCCAGCAGTGCTCAGGGGGGGAGGTCCCCCTACAATGAGCAGTTCTTC,CASSAQGGRSPYNEQFF
NA,TRBJ1-3,NA,TRBV4-1,TGCGCCAGCAGCCAAGACGTTAGAAACACCATATATTTT,CASSQDVRNTIYF
NA,TRBJ1-4,NA,TRBV12-3/TRBV12-4,TGTGCCAGCAGTCGGACCACTAATGAAAAACTGTTTTTT,CASSRTTNEKLFF
NA,TRBJ2-7,TRBD1,TRBV30,TGTGCCTGCGCCCGAGGGGACAGGGACGAGCAGTACTTC,CACARGDRDEQYF
NA,TRBJ2-7,TRBD2,TRBV11-3,TGTGCCAGCAGCTTATTAGCGGGAATGGAGCAGCAGTACTTC,CASSLLAGMEQQYF
NA,TRBJ1-3,NA,TRBV9,TGTGCCAGCAGCGTAGGACTAGGGGGAGGTGGAAACACCATATATTTT,CASSVGLGGGGNTIYF
NA,TRBJ2-1,NA,TRBV29-1,TGCAGCGTGGCCCCGACTAACAATGAGCAGTTCTTC,CSVAPTNNEQFF
NA,TRBJ2-7,TRBD1,TRBV5-1,TGCGCCAGCAAAGGGACAGGGGGTCGGGAGCAGTACTTC,CASKGTGGREQYF
NA,TRBJ1-2,NA,TRBV19,TGTGCCAGTAGTATAGTATCAGCCAGGGGAAGAGATGGCTACACCTTC,CASSIVSARGRDGYTF
NA,TRBJ2-7,NA,TRBV18,TGTGCCAGCTCACCAGACAGCTACGAGCAGTACTTC,CASSPDSYEQYF
NA,TRBJ1-2,NA,TRBV29-1,TGCAGCGTTGGTAAGGCGGGCAACTCCTATGGCTACACCTTC,CSVGKAGNSYGYTF
few,TRBJ1-5,NA,TRBV7-2,TGTGCCAGCAGCTTAGCTGCCGGGACATCTTATCAGCCCCAGCATTTT,CASSLAAGTSYQPQHF
NA,TRBJ1-4,NA,TRBV7-6,TGTGCCAGCAGCTCGAGTCCTGTAGTAGCTACGGAAAAACTGTTTTTT,CASSSSPVVATEKLFF
NA,TRBJ1-4,NA,TRBV6-5,TGTGCCAGCGGGGGCCTGTATGAAAAACTGTTTTTT,CASGGLYEKLFF
NA,TRBJ1-2,TRBD1,TRBV7-9,TGTGCCAGCAGCTTAGCGCTAGGGACAGGGGCCGGCGGCTACACCTTC,CASSLALGTGAGGYTF
NA,TRBJ1-2,NA,TRBV15,TGTGCCACCAGCAGAGAGAAGGGTTTGGACTATGGCTACACCTTC,CATSREKGLDYGYTF
NA,TRBJ1-4,NA,TRBV11-2,TGTGCCAGCAGCTTAGGTATCCGGCTAGGGAATGAAAAACTGTTTTTT,CASSLGIRLGNEKLFF
NA,TRBJ2-7,NA,TRBV6-5,TGTGCCAGCTTGTCTCTCGGAGTGCAGAGTCACGAGCAGTACTTC,CASLSLGVQSHEQYF
NA,TRBJ1-1,NA,TRBV29-1,TGCAGCCTCCAGATGCGGAGGGGTAACACTGAAGCTTTCTTT,CSLQMRRGNTEAFF
NA,TRBJ2-7,TRBD2,TRBV19,TGTGCCAGTAGTATGATGGGCGGGAGGGCCTTGTACGAGCAGTACTTC,CASSMMGGRALYEQYF
NA,TRBJ2-3,TRBD2,TRBV5-1,TGCGCCAGCAGCTTGGGTCTAGCGGGAGGCACAGATACGCAGTATTTT,CASSLGLAGGTDTQYF
NA,TRBJ2-5,NA,TRBV7-8,TGTGCCAGCAGCTTTGATTCGGGGGAGACCCAGTACTTC,CASSFDSGETQYF
NA,TRBJ2-1,NA,TRBV18,TGTGCCAGCTCACCTAAAGTGGGGGCGTCGTCCGCGGAGCAGTTCTTC,CASSPKVGASSAEQFF
NA,TRBJ2-6,NA,TRBV7-6,TGTGCCAGCAGCTTAGACCCTAGCTCTGGGGCCAACGTCCTGACTTTC,CASSLDPSSGANVLTF
NA,TRBJ2-3,NA,TRBV18,TGTGCCAGCTCACCACCCCAGGGGCACACAGATACGCAGTATTTT,CASSPPQGHTDTQYF
NA,TRBJ1-6,NA,TRBV6-1,TGTGCCAGCAGTGAAGGGCCAGTTCAGAGAGGGAATTCACCCCTCCACTTT,CASSEGPVQRGNSPLHF
NA,TRBJ2-7,TRBD2,TRBV6-1,TGTGCCAGCAGTGAGTCCGCGGGAGTGTCCTACGAGCAGTACTTC,CASSESAGVSYEQYF
NA,TRBJ1-1,NA,TRBV27,TGTGCCAGCAGTTTATCACTGGGGAACACTGAAGCTTTCTTT,CASSLSLGNTEAFF